This TCR beta chain was recovered during a study of T cell responses to AZD1222 COVID-19 vaccine. Germline CDR1 and CDR2: SGHTA and FQGNSA. Trimming removed 1 base at V and 3 bases at J, with 12 bases between. The CDR3 extends over 15 amino acids. Sequenced by immunoSEQ multiplex PCR; TCRdb stores in-frame clones only, minus some. The sample carries about 89,000 clones, roughly 90% recorded once. Pooled in the analysis were second doses at about 4 or about 12 weeks. Note on this clone: No antigen is known for it.

Study-wide points: Rises in breadth and depth of Spike-specific TCRs came after two AZD1222 doses. Donors skewed white British and female; clonal diversity was possibly underestimated. Repertoire samples came only from after the peak T cell response.

V is TRBV7-2 and J is TRBJ1-1, with a weak D call TRBD1 (5 bases). The TCR sequence derives from an adult who received the AZD1222 COVID-19 vaccine. The material was peripheral blood, obtained 28 days after the second AZD1222 dose. The CDR3 sequence: CASSLVRVRDTEAFF. CDR3 DNA sequence: TGTGCCAGCAGCTTAGTCAGGGTTCGGGACACTGAAGCTTTCTTT.